This record covers a single TCR beta chain. What it recognizes is unknown. These data come from a study of shared clonotypes between healthy human individuals. Replicate sorted-subset PCRs were loaded with approximately 190 ng DNA, 30,000 or so T cell genomes. Sequencing used immunoSEQ multiplex PCR; TCRdb keeps in-frame clones, though not all of them. The profile shows 560,000 or so clones, roughly 96% of them singletons. General observations from the study: Estimated clonotype richness was generally higher in naive than memory subsets.

The CDR3 contains 18 residues. The germline CDR1 and CDR2 sequences are LNHDA and SQIVND (reference sequence). Trimming at V came to 0 bases and at J to 6 bases, leaving 12 bases not matched to a gene. CD45RO-negative, CCR7-positively selected cells formed the naive CD8 fraction, excluding terminally differentiated effector memory CD45RA+ cells. Material: naive CD8+ T cells sorted from blood. This clonotype originated in a woman aged 25 to 39 in good health. The chain uses TRBV19 and TRBJ2-1, with 9 positions matching TRBD2. The CDR3 loop is CASSIDWLAGTFGNEQFF. The CDR3 DNA sequence: TGTGCCAGTAGTATAGATTGGCTAGCGGGAACCTTCGGCAATGAGCAGTTCTTC.